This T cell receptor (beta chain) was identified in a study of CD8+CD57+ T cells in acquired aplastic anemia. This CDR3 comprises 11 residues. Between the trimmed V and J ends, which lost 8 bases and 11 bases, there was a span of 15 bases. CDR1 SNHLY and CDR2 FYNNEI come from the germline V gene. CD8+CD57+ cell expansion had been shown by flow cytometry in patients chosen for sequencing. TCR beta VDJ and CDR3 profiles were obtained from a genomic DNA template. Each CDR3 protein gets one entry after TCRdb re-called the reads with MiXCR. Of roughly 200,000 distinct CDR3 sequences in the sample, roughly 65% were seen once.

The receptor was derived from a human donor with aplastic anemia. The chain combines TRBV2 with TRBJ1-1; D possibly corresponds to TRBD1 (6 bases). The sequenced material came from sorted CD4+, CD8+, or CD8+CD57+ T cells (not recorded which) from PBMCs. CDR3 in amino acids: CASGGLALAFF. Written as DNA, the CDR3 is TGTGCCAGCGGGGGGCTAGCTCTCGCTTTCTTT.